One sample yielded the 5 T cell receptor beta chains listed below, sequenced in a study of T cell repertoires in cytomegalovirus infection. TCRdb analysed the reads with MiXCR anew, one entry per CDR3 protein. The data show approximately 750,000 distinct CDR3 sequences, with 35% to 40% seen just once and around 3% held by the top ten. Sequencing was done on a sample of PBMCs. All receptors derive from a human donor in good health (CMV status not recorded). Some clones in this sample may be carry-over from other donors' samples.

This chain connects TRBV6-6 to TRBJ2-4; D might be TRBD2 (6 bases). The CDR3 covers 18 residues. V lost 7 bases and J lost 1, with 23 bases in between. Germline V gene data show CDR1 as MNHNY and CDR2 as SVGAGI (reference sequence). CDR3 sequence reads: CASTPWDSDRGAKNIQYF. DNA of the CDR3: TGTGCCAGCACTCCATGGGACTCAGATAGAGGGGCCAAAAACATTCAGTACTTC.

This clonotype was observed many times. The J gene is TRBJ1-2, the V gene TRBV27; 7 bases agree with TRBD1. The ends lost 5 bases at V and 4 bases at J; junction bases unmatched: 7. This CDR3 is built from 14 residues. Germline V gene lookup returns CDR1 MNHEY and CDR2 SMNVEV (reference sequence). CDR3 bases: TGTGCCAGCAGTCGACAGGGAAACGGCTATGGCTACACCTTC. It codes for CASSRQGNGYGYTF.

The CDR3 loop reads CASSLLPPGQGGRSQETQYF. CDR3 coding DNA: TGTGCCAGCAGCTTATTGCCCCCGGGACAAGGGGGGAGAAGCCAAGAGACCCAGTACTTC. J is TRBJ2-5 and V is TRBV7-6, with D possibly called TRBD1 or TRBD2 (6 bases each). Germline V gene data show CDR1 as SGHVS and CDR2 as FNYEAQ. The germline V and J ends were trimmed by 2 bases and 1 base, with 26 bases remaining between them. The CDR3 runs to 20 residues.

This sequence joins TRBV2 and TRBJ2-5; 9 nucleotides line up with TRBD2. The V gene end was trimmed by 7 bases and the J gene end by 5 bases; junction bases not matched to a gene: 8. The V gene's germline CDR1 is SNHLY and CDR2 FYNNEI. The CDR3 is 14 residues long. The CDR3 sequence: CASTAGGFSETQYF. CDR3 nucleotide sequence: TGTGCCAGCACAGCGGGGGGCTTTTCCGAGACCCAGTACTTC.

CDR3: CSARVVDEGGSPLHF. The CDR3 bases are TGCAGTGCTAGAGTGGTGGACGAGGGGGGTTCACCCCTCCACTTT. This chain links TRBV20-1 with TRBJ1-6, with D tentatively TRBD1 (6 bases). This CDR3 has 15 residues. The germline CDR1 and CDR2 sequences are DFQATT and SNEGSKA (reference sequence). Trimming removed 1 base at V and 9 bases at J, with 16 bases between.